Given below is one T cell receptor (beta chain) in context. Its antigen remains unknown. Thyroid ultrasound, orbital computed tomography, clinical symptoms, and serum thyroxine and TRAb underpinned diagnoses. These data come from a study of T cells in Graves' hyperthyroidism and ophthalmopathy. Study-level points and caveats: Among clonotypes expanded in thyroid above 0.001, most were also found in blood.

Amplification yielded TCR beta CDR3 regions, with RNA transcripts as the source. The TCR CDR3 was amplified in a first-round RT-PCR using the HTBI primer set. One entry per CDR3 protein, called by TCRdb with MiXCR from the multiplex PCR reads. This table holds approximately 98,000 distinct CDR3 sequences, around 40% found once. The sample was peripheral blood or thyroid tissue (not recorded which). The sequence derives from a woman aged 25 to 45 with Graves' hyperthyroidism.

DNA of the CDR3: TGCAGTGCTAGACCCCCGACAGGACGGCGATGGGGGGGGACCCAGTACTTC. It codes for CSARPPTGRRWGGTQYF. The chain carries TRBV20-1 and TRBJ2-5; D possibly corresponds to TRBD2 (7 bases). CDR1 is DFQATT and CDR2 is SNEGSKA in the germline V gene (reference sequence). The CDR3 contains 17 residues. Trimming took 2 bases from V and 7 from J, leaving 26 bases between them.